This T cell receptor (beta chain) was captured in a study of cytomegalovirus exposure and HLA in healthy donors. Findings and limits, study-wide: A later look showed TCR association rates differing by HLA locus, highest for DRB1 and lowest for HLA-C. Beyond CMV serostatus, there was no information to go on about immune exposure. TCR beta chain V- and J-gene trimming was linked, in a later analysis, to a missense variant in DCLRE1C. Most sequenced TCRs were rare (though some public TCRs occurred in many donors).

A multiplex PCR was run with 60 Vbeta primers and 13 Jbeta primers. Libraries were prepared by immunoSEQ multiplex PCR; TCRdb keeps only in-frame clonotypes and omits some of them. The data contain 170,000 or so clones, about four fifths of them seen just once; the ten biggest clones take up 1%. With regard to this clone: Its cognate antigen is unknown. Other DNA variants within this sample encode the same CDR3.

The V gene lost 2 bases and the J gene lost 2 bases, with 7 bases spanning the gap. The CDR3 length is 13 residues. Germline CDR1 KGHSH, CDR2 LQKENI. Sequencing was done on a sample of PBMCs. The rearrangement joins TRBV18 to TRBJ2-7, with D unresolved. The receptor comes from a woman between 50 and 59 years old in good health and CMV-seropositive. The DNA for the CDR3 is TGTGCCAGCTCACCAGGCCGCCCCTACGAGCAGTACTTC. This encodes CASSPGRPYEQYF. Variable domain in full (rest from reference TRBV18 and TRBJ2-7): NAGVMQNPRHLVRRRGQEARLRCSPMKGHSHVYWYRQLPEEGLKFMVYLQKENIIDESGMPKERFSAEFPKEGPSILRIQQVVRGDSAAYFCASSPGRPYEQYFGPGTRLTVT.